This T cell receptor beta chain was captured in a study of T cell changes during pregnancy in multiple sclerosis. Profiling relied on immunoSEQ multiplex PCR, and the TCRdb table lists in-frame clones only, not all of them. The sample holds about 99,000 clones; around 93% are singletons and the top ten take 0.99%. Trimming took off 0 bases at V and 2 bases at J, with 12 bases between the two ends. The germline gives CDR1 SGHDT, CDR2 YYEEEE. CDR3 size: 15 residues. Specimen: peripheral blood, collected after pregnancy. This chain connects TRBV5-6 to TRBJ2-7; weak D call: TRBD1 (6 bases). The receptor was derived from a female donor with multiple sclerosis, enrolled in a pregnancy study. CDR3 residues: CASSLGGRRTYEQYF. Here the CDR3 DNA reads TGTGCCAGCAGCTTGGGGGGGCGACGGACCTACGAGCAGTACTTC.